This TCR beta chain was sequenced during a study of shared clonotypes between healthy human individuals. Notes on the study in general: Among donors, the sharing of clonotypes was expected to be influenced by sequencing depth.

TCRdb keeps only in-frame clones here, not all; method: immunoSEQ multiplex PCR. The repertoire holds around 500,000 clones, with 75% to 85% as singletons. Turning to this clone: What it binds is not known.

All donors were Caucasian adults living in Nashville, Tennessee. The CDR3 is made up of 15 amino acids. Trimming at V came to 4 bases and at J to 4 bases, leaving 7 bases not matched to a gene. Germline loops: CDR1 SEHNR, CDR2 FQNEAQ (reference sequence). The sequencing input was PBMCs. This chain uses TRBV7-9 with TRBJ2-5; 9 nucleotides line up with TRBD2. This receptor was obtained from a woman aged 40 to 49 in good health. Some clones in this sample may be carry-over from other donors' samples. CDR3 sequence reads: CASSWGNSGRETQYF. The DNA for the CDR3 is TGTGCCAGCAGCTGGGGGAATAGCGGGAGAGAGACCCAGTACTTC. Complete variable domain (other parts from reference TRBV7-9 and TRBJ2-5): DTGVSQNPRHKITKRGQNVTFRCDPISEHNRLYWYRQTLGQGPEFLTYFQNEAQLEKSRLLSDRFSAERPKGSFSTLEIQRTEQGDSAMYLCASSWGNSGRETQYFGPGTRLLVL.